The clone carrying this T cell receptor (beta chain) has only a few counts. The antigen remains undetermined. No patient had autoimmune disease or received systemic immunosuppression. Blood sampling took place at baseline, cycle 4 day 1, and cycle 7 day 1. Assay used: immunoSEQ multiplex PCR; TCRdb lists only in-frame clones, some missing. There are 120,000 or so clones in the sample; roughly 90% occur only once, and about 0.3% lies in the top ten. The data belong to a study of OX40 agonist ivuxolimab in advanced cancers. Broader study findings: Normalized T-cell clonal expansion was also low in a subset of nonresponders. It was not determined which antigens were specifically recognized by the peripheral T cells that had undergone clonal expansion.

V was pared by 2 bases and J by 4 bases, with 11 bases between. This CDR3 spans 15 amino acids. Germline-derived CDR1 and CDR2 are SEHNR and FQNEAQ (reference sequence). The material was CD4+ or CD8+ T cells sorted from blood, obtained in a trial of the OX40 agonist ivuxolimab. The chain combines TRBV7-9 with TRBJ2-2; no definite D call. This receptor was obtained from an adult with an advanced solid tumor such as melanoma, head and neck, liver or kidney cancer. The CDR3 DNA follows: TGTGCCAGCAGCTTAAGTAGTGGTTTCACCGGGGAGCTGTTTTTT. This codes for CASSLSSGFTGELFF.